One and the same sample provided the 18 T cell receptor beta chains below, sequenced in a study of CD8+ T cells in alopecia areata. Extraction and reverse transcription of RNA yielded cDNA as the sequencing template. Produced via immunoSEQ multiplex PCR; TCRdb's table is partial and in-frame only. The sample yields roughly 100,000 clones, about 64% seen once. Treatment given: oral pan-JAK inhibitor, 5-10 mg twice daily. Here the sequenced sample was CD8+ T cells sorted from blood, taken at week 4, from a patient treated with tofacitinib. The receptor source for this set is a human donor with alopecia areata.

The chain links TRBV6-5 to TRBJ1-1; D perhaps matches TRBD1 (5 bases). This CDR3 contains 13 residues. Germline CDR1 is MNHEY and CDR2 is SVGAGI. V was pared by 6 bases and J by 3 bases, with 11 bases between. The chain's CDR3 is CASRAGSDTEAFF. DNA for the CDR3: TGTGCCAGCAGAGCAGGGTCTGACACTGAAGCTTTCTTT.

Only a few counts were recorded for this clone. The chain carries TRBV7-9 and TRBJ1-2, with a possible D match to TRBD1 (6 bases). Deletions cut 7 bases from V and 7 bases from J, with 19 bases between. This CDR3 has 14 amino acids. Per germline, CDR1 SEHNR and CDR2 FQNEAQ (reference sequence). The CDR3 coding sequence is TGTGCCAGCACCCGCCCGGGACAAGGGGGTGGCTACACCTTC. It specifies CASTRPGQGGGYTF.

J is TRBJ2-7 and V is TRBV9; 9 bases line up with TRBD2. The junction had 4 bases not matched to a gene; V was cut back by 0 bases and J by 0 bases. This CDR3 contains 16 residues. The V gene's germline CDR1 is SGDLS and CDR2 YYNGEE. The CDR3 DNA follows: TGTGCCAGCAGCGTAGAAGTAGCGGGGGACTCCTACGAGCAGTACTTC. This sequence encodes CASSVEVAGDSYEQYF.

The chain carries TRBV27 and TRBJ2-3; no reliable D call. The CDR3 consists of 14 residues. CDR1 is MNHEY and CDR2 is SMNVEV in the germline V gene (reference sequence). V lost 6 bases and J 1 base, leaving 11 bases between the germline ends. For the CDR3, the DNA is TGTGCCAGCAGCCCCACGGCGGGCACAGATACGCAGTATTTT. It specifies CASSPTAGTDTQYF.

The CDR3 spells CASSQSGELFF. The CDR3 coding sequence is TGCGCCAGCAGCCAATCCGGGGAGCTGTTTTTT. The rearrangement uses TRBV4-1 and TRBJ2-2; no clear D gene. This CDR3 is 11 amino acids long. The germline gives CDR1 MGHRA, CDR2 YSYEKL. V was cut by 2 bases and J by 6 bases, with 1 base left in between.

The chain uses TRBV27 and TRBJ2-5, with D possibly being TRBD1 or TRBD2 (5 bases each). The CDR3 sequence is 15 residues long. Trimming left V 5 bases short and J 5 bases short, with 18 bases between. Per germline, CDR1 MNHEY and CDR2 SMNVEV (reference sequence). The CDR3 spells CASSAGTTNGETQYF. CDR3 nucleotide sequence: TGTGCCAGCAGTGCCGGGACGACTAATGGGGAGACCCAGTACTTC.

The genes are TRBV7-2 and TRBJ2-5, with 10 positions matching TRBD2. The CDR3 is 15 residues long. The V and J ends lost 3 bases and 2 bases, in that order; junction bases with no gene match: 3. Germline assignment: CDR1 SGHTA and CDR2 FQGNSA. CDR3: CASSLLAGAQETQYF. In DNA form, the CDR3 reads TGTGCCAGCAGCTTGCTAGCGGGGGCTCAAGAGACCCAGTACTTC.

The V gene is TRBV4-1, the J gene TRBJ1-1; no reliable D call. The CDR3 consists of 15 residues. Germline V CDR1 and CDR2: MGHRA, YSYEKL. V lost 4 bases to trimming and J lost 1 base, with 13 bases between them. In DNA, the CDR3 is TGCGCCAGCAGCCTCCCCACCCCTCAGAACACTGAAGCTTTCTTT. Its protein product is CASSLPTPQNTEAFF.

The J gene is TRBJ2-5, the V gene TRBV29-1, with D perhaps matching TRBD1 (5 bases). This CDR3 is 14 amino acids long. CDR1 is SQVTM, CDR2 ANQGSEA, per germline. With 6 bases removed from V and 0 bases from J, the gap between germline ends came to 14 bases. CDR3 nucleotide sequence: TGCAGCGTGGGGCCGGCCACCTACCAAGAGACCCAGTACTTC. It encodes CSVGPATYQETQYF.

This chain links TRBV25-1 with TRBJ2-3; D call uncertain. CDR1 is MGHDK and CDR2 is SYGVNS in the germline V gene. The CDR3 is 11 amino acids. V was clipped by 3 bases and J by 4 bases, with 2 bases between them. CDR3 region: CASSDADTQYF. The CDR3 DNA is TGTGCCAGCAGTGACGCAGATACGCAGTATTTT.

The sample holds a few counts of this clone. The rearrangement joins TRBV5-1 to TRBJ1-1, with 7 bases matching TRBD1. V dropped 7 bases and J dropped 2; count of bases not matched to a gene: 8. CDR1 and CDR2 (germline): SGHRS, YFSETQ. There are 14 residues in the CDR3. In DNA, the CDR3 is TGCGCCAGCGGCAACGACAGGGCTAACACTGAAGCTTTCTTT. Encoded protein: CASGNDRANTEAFF.

The V and J genes are TRBV5-6 and TRBJ2-2; tentatively, D is TRBD2 (6 bases). Germline assignment: CDR1 SGHDT and CDR2 YYEEEE. This CDR3 contains 15 residues. Trimming stripped 4 bases from V and 5 bases from J, with 15 bases between. The CDR3 nucleotides read TGTGCCAGCAGCACCGGGACTCGGCTAACCGGGGAGCTGTTTTTT. It specifies CASSTGTRLTGELFF. The variable domain in full, with the rest retrieved from reference TRBV5-6 and TRBJ2-2, is DAGVTQSPTHLIKTRGQQVTLRCSPKSGHDTVSWYQQALGQGPQFIFQYYEEEERQRGNFPDRFSGHQFPNYSSELNVNALLLGDSALYLCASSTGTRLTGELFFGEGSRLTVL.

This chain joins TRBV27 and TRBJ2-7; 7 nucleotides match TRBD1. J was trimmed by 3 bases and V by 5 bases; bases with no gene match: 10. This CDR3 has 15 amino acids. Germline loops: CDR1 MNHEY, CDR2 SMNVEV (reference sequence). The CDR3 protein is CASSPYRGPNYEQYF. The CDR3 DNA is TGTGCCAGCAGTCCGTACAGGGGCCCAAACTACGAGCAGTACTTC.

There are a few counts of this clone. The genes are TRBV15 and TRBJ1-5; unclear D gene. The CDR3 length is 14 residues. Trimming shortened V by 1 base and J by 4 bases, and 8 bases separated the two germline ends. Germline assignment: CDR1 LNHNV and CDR2 YYDKDF (reference sequence). CDR3 protein: CATSRGRENQPQHF. CDR3 DNA: TGTGCCACCAGCAGAGGACGGGAGAATCAGCCCCAGCATTTT.

The CDR3 loop reads CSVDEGGDQPQHF. Here the CDR3 DNA reads TGCAGCGTTGATGAAGGGGGCGATCAGCCCCAGCATTTT. V and J are TRBV29-1 and TRBJ1-5, with 7 bases that match TRBD1. The V gene end was trimmed by 3 bases and the J gene end by 5 bases; junction bases not matched to a gene: 4. Germline V lookup: CDR1 SQVTM, CDR2 ANQGSEA. CDR3 length equals 13 residues.

The genes are TRBV7-9 and TRBJ2-7, with D unclear. The CDR3 runs to 14 residues. Germline CDR1 SEHNR, CDR2 FQNEAQ (reference sequence). V lost 7 bases, J lost 2 bases, and 15 bases lay in between. CDR3 bases: TGTGCCAGCAAATCCGCCCTGAGCCCCTACGAGCAGTACTTC. Translation gives CASKSALSPYEQYF.

The chain links TRBV20-1 to TRBJ2-7; tentative D call: TRBD1 (5 bases). The germline V gene encodes CDR1 DFQATT and CDR2 SNEGSKA (reference sequence). Trimming stripped 6 bases from V and 3 bases from J, with 9 bases between. The CDR3 consists of 11 residues. CDR3 in amino acids: CSASDSYEQYF. CDR3 sequence (DNA): TGCAGTGCGAGCGACAGCTACGAGCAGTACTTC.

This clone has only one observation. The chain combines TRBV9 with TRBJ2-3; D may match TRBD1 or TRBD2 (5 bases each). Trimming stripped 3 bases from V and 5 bases from J, with 16 bases between. The CDR3 covers 15 residues. CDR1 and CDR2 (germline): SGDLS, YYNGEE. DNA for the CDR3: TGTGCCAGCAGCGGCGTGGGAGTGCAGGGAGATACGCAGTATTTT. This translates into CASSGVGVQGDTQYF.